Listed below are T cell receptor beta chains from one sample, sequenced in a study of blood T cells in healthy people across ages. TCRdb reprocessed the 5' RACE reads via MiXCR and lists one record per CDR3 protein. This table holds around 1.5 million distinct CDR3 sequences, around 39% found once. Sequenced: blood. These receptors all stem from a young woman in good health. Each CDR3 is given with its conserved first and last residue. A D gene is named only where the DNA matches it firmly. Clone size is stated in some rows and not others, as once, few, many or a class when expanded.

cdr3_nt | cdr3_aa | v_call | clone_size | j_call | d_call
TGTGCCAGCAGCGTAGGGCAGAGCACCTACGAGCAGTACTTC | CASSVGQSTYEQYF | TRBV9 | . | TRBJ2-7 | .
TGCAGTGCTTGGGCGGCGGGACAGGGAGATGATACGCAGTATTTT | CSAWAAGQGDDTQYF | TRBV20-1 | . | TRBJ2-3 | TRBD1
TGCACCAGCAGCCAAGGACAGGGCATCTCCTACGAGCAGTACTTC | CTSSQGQGISYEQYF | TRBV4-1 | . | TRBJ2-7 | TRBD1
TGCGCCAGCAGCCAAGATGAGGGGTGGCTAGCGGGAGGGAGCTCCTACAATGAGCAGTTCTTC | CASSQDEGWLAGGSSYNEQFF | TRBV4-1 | . | TRBJ2-1 | TRBD2
TGTGCCAGCAGTCAATACTTAACTTTAGCGGGGCCGTACCAAGAGACCCAGTACTTC | CASSQYLTLAGPYQETQYF | TRBV12-3/TRBV12-4 | many | TRBJ2-5 | TRBD2
TGTGCCGTAGACAAGCGACTGAACAATGAGCAGTTCTTC | CAVDKRLNNEQFF | TRBV6-1 | few | TRBJ2-1 | .
TGTGCCAGCAATCATCTAGGAGAACGCAATCAGCCCCAGCATTTT | CASNHLGERNQPQHF | TRBV6-1 | . | TRBJ1-5 | .
TGTGCCAGCAGTCGGGACAGGTCACAAGAGACCCAGTACTTC | CASSRDRSQETQYF | TRBV2 | few | TRBJ2-5 | TRBD1
TGCGCCAGCAGCCCCAGCTCAGGGTTCAATGAAAAACTGTTTTTT | CASSPSSGFNEKLFF | TRBV4-1 | . | TRBJ1-4 | .
TGTGCCAGCAGCTGGCCGGGACTAGCGGTTTTGGACCAAGAGACCCAGTACTTC | CASSWPGLAVLDQETQYF | TRBV5-5 | . | TRBJ2-5 | TRBD2
TGTGCCAGCGGAGCAGGTACCAGCTCCTATAATTCACCCCTCCACTTT | CASGAGTSSYNSPLHF | TRBV6-5 | . | TRBJ1-6 | .
TGTGCCAGCAGTGAACAGGGGGGAGTCGATACGCAGTATTTT | CASSEQGGVDTQYF | TRBV6-1 | . | TRBJ2-3 | .
TGTGCCAGCAAGGCTCCCAGCCCCTACGAGCAGTACTTC | CASKAPSPYEQYF | TRBV2 | few | TRBJ2-7 | .
TGTGCCAGCAGCCCTCGGACCGACGAAGAGACCCAGTACTTC | CASSPRTDEETQYF | TRBV9 | few | TRBJ2-5 | .
TGTGCCAGCAGGGAGAGCTCTGGGGTCAACGTCCTGACTTTC | CASRESSGVNVLTF | TRBV12-3/TRBV12-4 | . | TRBJ2-6 | .
TGCAGCGTTGTTCGGGGGGGCGGCTCCTATGGCTACACCTTC | CSVVRGGGSYGYTF | TRBV29-1 | . | TRBJ1-2 | .
TGTGCCAGCAGCCCCGTAGCGGGAGCGTACTACAATGAGCAGTTCTTC | CASSPVAGAYYNEQFF | TRBV14 | . | TRBJ2-1 | TRBD2
TGTGCCAGCAGTTATGTAGGGGCAGGGGATTATAATTCACCCCTCCACTTT | CASSYVGAGDYNSPLHF | TRBV27 | . | TRBJ1-6 | .
TGTGCCAGCAGCTTAACAGGGGGTTGGGGCTACACCTTC | CASSLTGGWGYTF | TRBV7-2 | . | TRBJ1-2 | TRBD1
TGTGCCAGCAGCTGGGGACAGGGTGGCGAAGCTTTCTTT | CASSWGQGGEAFF | TRBV7-3 | few | TRBJ1-1 | TRBD1
TGCGCCAGCAGGGGACAGCAATCCTACGAGCAGTACTTC | CASRGQQSYEQYF | TRBV5-1 | . | TRBJ2-7 | TRBD1
TGTGCCAGCTTGGGGGGCATCCAAGAGACCCAGTACTTC | CASLGGIQETQYF | TRBV6-2/TRBV6-3 | few | TRBJ2-5 | .